This T cell receptor beta chain was identified during a study of blood T cell repertoires in COVID-19. The V end lost 4 bases, the J end lost 4 bases, and 11 bases lay between the germline ends. The CDR3 spans 14 residues. Germline lookup yields CDR1 MGHRA and CDR2 YSYEKL. Profiling relied on immunoSEQ multiplex PCR, and the TCRdb table lists in-frame clones only, not all of them. The profile covers about 140,000 clones, with around 82% appearing a single time and around 8% taken by the ten largest. Input material: peripheral blood. The TCR comes from a human donor in a cohort sampled during active COVID-19. The rearrangement links TRBV4-1 to TRBJ2-4; possibly TRBD1 for D (5 bases). The CDR3 reads CASSPGIRKNIQYF. The DNA of the CDR3 is TGCGCCAGCAGCCCAGGGATCCGGAAAAACATTCAGTACTTC.